The table lists the clone carrying this TCR beta chain with a few counts. The sample contains more than one DNA sequence encoding this CDR3. This entry is derived from a study of blood T cell repertoires in COVID-19. Study-wide context: PBMCs, B-cell-depleted T cells, or T cells provided the cDNA or gDNA that made up the material.

Assay: immunoSEQ multiplex PCR; the TCRdb copy retains only in-frame clones and omits some. The data hold some 170,000 clones, with roughly 82% observed a single time. The CDR3 totals 13 residues. Between the trimmed V and J ends, which lost 6 bases and 3 bases, there was a span of 12 bases. The germline V gene has CDR1 KGHSH and CDR2 LQKENI. Specimen: PBMCs or T cells enriched from blood (not recorded which). V and J are TRBV18 and TRBJ2-7, with D possibly being TRBD2 (6 bases). The sequence was obtained from a middle-aged man who had recovered from COVID-19. CDR3 sequence: CASSLGTDYEQYF. The CDR3, as DNA: TGTGCCAGCTCGCTAGGGACTGACTACGAGCAGTACTTC.